The sequence of this T cell receptor beta chain was determined in a study of T cells in Graves' hyperthyroidism and ophthalmopathy. Study background: Upon initial diagnosis and before any treatment, peripheral blood was collected.

Patients were excluded for uncontrolled infection, other autoimmune disease, pregnancy or lactation. Each diagnosis drew on symptoms, thyroxine, TRAb, thyroid ultrasound and orbital computed tomography findings. TCR beta CDR3 region amplification was performed from RNA transcripts. When the TCR CDR3 underwent first-round RT-PCR, the HTBI primer set was used. TCRdb recomputed calls from the multiplex PCR reads with MiXCR, one row per CDR3 protein. Seen here are about 290,000 distinct CDR3 sequences, roughly 15% observed once, and the top ten hold 33%. A few counts support this clonotype. Germline V gene sequence: CDR1 DFQATT, CDR2 SNEGSKA (reference sequence). This CDR3 has 16 residues. V trimming: 1 base; J trimming: 8 bases; junction bases outside the gene matches: 7.

Material: blood. The rearrangement uses TRBV20-1 and TRBJ2-3; TRBD2 agrees at 15 bases. This clonotype was sampled from a man in his thirties or forties with Graves' hyperthyroidism. CDR3 sequence: CSARGTSGRALGTQYF. CDR3 nucleotide sequence: TGCAGTGCTAGAGGGACTAGCGGGAGGGCCCTAGGTACGCAGTATTTT.